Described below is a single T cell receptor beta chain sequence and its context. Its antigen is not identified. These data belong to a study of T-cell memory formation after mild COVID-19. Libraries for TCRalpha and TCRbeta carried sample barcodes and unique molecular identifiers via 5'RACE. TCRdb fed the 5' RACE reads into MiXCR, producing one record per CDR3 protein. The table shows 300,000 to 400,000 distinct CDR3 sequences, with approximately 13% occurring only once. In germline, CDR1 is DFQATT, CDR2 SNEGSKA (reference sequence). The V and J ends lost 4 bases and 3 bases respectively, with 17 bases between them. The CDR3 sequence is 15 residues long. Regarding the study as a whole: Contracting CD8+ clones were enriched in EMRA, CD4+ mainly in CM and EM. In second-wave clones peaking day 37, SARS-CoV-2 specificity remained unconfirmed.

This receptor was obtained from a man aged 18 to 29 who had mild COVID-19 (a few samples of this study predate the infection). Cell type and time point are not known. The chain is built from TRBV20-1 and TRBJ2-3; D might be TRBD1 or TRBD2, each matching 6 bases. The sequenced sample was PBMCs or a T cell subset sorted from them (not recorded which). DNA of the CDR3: TGCAGTGCTATCAGAGGGGGAGGAAGGACAGATACGCAGTATTTT. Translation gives CSAIRGGGRTDTQYF.